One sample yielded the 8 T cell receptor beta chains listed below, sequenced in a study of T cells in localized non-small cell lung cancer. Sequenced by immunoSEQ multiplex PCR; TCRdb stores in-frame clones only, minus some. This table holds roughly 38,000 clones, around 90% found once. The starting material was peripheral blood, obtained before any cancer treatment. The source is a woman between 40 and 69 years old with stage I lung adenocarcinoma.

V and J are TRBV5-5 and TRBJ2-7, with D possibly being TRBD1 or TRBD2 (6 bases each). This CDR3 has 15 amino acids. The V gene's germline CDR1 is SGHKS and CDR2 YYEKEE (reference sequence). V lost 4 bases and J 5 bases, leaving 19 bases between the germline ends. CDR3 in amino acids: CASSRAGQGWDEQYF. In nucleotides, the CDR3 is TGTGCCAGCAGCCGTGCGGGGCAGGGGTGGGACGAGCAGTACTTC.

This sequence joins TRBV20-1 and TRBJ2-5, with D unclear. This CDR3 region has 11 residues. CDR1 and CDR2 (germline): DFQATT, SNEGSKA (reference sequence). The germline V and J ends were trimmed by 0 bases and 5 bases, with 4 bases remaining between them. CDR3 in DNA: TGCAGTGCTAGAGAGGTTGAGACCCAGTACTTC. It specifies CSAREVETQYF.

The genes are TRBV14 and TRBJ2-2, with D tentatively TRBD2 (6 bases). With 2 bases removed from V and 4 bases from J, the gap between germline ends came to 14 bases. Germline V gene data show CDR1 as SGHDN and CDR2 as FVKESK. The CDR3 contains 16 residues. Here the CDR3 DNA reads TGTGCCAGCAGCCAACAGGAGGGACTGCTCACCGGGGAGCTGTTTTTT. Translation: CASSQQEGLLTGELFF.

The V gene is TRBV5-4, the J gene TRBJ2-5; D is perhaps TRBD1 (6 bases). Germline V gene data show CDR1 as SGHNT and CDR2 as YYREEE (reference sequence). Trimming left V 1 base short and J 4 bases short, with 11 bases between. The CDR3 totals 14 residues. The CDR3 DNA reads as TGTGCCAGCAGCTTGCCAGGGGTGGGAGAGACCCAGTACTTC. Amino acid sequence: CASSLPGVGETQYF.

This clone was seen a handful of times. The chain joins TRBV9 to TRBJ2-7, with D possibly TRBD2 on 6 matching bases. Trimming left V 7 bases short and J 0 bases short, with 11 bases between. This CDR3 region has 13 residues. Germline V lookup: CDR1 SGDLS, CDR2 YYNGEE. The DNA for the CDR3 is TGTGCCAGCGGGGGGACGGTCTCCTACGAGCAGTACTTC. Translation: CASGGTVSYEQYF.

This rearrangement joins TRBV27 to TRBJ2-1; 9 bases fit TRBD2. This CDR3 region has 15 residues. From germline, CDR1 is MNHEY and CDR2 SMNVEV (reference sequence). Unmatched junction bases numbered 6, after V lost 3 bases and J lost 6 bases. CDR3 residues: CASSFSGRSVNEQFF. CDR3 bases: TGTGCCAGCAGTTTTAGCGGGAGATCTGTCAATGAGCAGTTCTTC.

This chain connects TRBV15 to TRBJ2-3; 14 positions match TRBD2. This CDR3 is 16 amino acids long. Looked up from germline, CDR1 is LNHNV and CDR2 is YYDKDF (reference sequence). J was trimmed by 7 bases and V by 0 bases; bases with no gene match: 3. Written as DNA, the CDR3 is TGTGCCACCAGCAGAGACGGGACTAGCGGGAGTAATACGCAGTATTTT. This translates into CATSRDGTSGSNTQYF.

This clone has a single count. In nucleotides, the CDR3 is TGTGCCAGCAGTGAAGTACTATCTTTCGCAGATACGCAGTATTTT. It codes for CASSEVLSFADTQYF. The chain carries TRBV2 and TRBJ2-3; D is uncertain. Germline V CDR1 and CDR2: SNHLY, FYNNEI. V lost 1 base to trimming and J lost 4 bases, with 12 bases between them. This CDR3 has 15 residues.